Detailed here is one T cell receptor (beta chain). Its specificity is not known. Amplification used 60 Vbeta primers and 13 Jbeta primers. TCRdb's copy holds only in-frame clones and misses some; the assay was immunoSEQ multiplex PCR. Of 100,000 to 150,000 clones in the sample, under 80% were seen once. This specimen comes from a study of cytomegalovirus exposure and HLA in healthy donors. General study findings and limits: Earlier results showed most TCR beta V segments being productive about 87% or about 30% of the time.

V lost 10 bases to trimming and J lost 6 bases; unmatched junction nucleotides: 9. Germline V gives CDR1 MNHEY, CDR2 SVGAGI. The CDR3 runs 13 residues. The clonotype was recovered from a woman aged 60 to 75 in good health and CMV-seropositive. Sample: PBMCs. The V gene is TRBV6-5, the J gene TRBJ1-5; 7 bases align to TRBD1. The CDR3 is CATLRQGSQPQHF. The CDR3 nucleotides read TGTGCCACCCTGCGACAGGGTAGTCAGCCCCAGCATTTT.